This TCR beta chain was documented in a study of blood T cell repertoires in COVID-19. Study-wide background: The study drew acute and convalescent COVID-19 samples from the United States, Italy and Spain. From T cells, B-cell-depleted T cells, or PBMCs came the material, which was cDNA or gDNA.

In the original analysis: Amplifying reference gene primers gave estimates of nucleated cell counts. Assay: immunoSEQ multiplex PCR; the TCRdb copy retains only in-frame clones and omits some. D and trimming were read from the DNA, whereas the V and J calls and clone size are those reported in that table. Of over 300,000 clones in the sample, roughly 82% are singletons; the top ten hold about 1.6%. CDR1 LGHNA and CDR2 YSLEER come from the germline V gene. The CDR3 sequence is 15 residues long. Trimming removed 1 base at V and 4 bases at J, with 11 bases between. The sample holds one count of this clone.

This clonotype was sampled from a woman aged 50 to 60 with acute or convalescent COVID-19. Sample: peripheral blood. The chain recombines TRBV4-3 with TRBJ1-5, with D hard to call. This CDR3 is CASSQASGVNQPQHF. The CDR3 region has the DNA TGCGCCAGCAGCCAAGCGTCCGGGGTAAATCAGCCCCAGCATTTT.